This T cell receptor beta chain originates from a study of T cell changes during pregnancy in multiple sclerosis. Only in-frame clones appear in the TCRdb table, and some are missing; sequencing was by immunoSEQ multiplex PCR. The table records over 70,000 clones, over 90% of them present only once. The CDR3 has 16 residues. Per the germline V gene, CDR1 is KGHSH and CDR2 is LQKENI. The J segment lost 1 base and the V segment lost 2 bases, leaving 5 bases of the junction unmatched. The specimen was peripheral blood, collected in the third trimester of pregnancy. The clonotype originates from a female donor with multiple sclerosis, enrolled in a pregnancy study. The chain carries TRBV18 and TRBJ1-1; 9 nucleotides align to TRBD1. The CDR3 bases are TGTGCCAGCTCACCAGGGACAGGGACTTCGAACACTGAAGCTTTCTTT. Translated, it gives CASSPGTGTSNTEAFF.